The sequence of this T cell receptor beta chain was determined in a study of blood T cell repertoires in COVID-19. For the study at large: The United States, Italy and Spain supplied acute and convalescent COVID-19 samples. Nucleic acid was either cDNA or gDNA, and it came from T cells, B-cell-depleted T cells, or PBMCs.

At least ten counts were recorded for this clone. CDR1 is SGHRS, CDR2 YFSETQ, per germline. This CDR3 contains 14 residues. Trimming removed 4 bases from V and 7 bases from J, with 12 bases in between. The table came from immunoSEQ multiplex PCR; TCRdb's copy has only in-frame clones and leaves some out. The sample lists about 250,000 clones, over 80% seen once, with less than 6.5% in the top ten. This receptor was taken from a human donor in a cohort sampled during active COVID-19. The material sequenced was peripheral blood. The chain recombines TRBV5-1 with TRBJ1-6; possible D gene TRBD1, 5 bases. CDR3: CASSQGLVNSPLHF. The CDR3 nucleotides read TGCGCCAGCAGCCAGGGCCTTGTAAATTCACCCCTCCACTTT.